A selection of T cell receptor beta chains follows, all from one sample in a study of monozygotic twins with inflammatory bowel disease. Using the 5' RACE reads, TCRdb records one entry per CDR3 protein without DNA. In total, the table holds about 300,000 distinct CDR3 sequences. Sequencing was done on a sample of blood. The receptors derive from a human donor with ulcerative colitis or Crohn's disease, or a healthy co-twin of an affected twin (not recorded which). Both conserved end residues are part of each CDR3.

V gene,J gene,CDR3 protein
TRBV10-1,TRBJ2-7,CASSMGLAGGPGSYEQYF
TRBV4-1,TRBJ2-2,CASSTQGVGAGELFF
TRBV28,TRBJ2-5,CASKTSGRETQYF
TRBV3-1,TRBJ2-2,CASSQDLVLNPGELFF
TRBV7-2,TRBJ1-3,CASSLASGRGSNTIYF
TRBV7-2,TRBJ2-5,CASSKRGLVETQYF
TRBV7-6,TRBJ1-1,CASSFEPAGTEAFF
TRBV24-1,TRBJ2-1,CATSVSGVAGSQLNEQFF
TRBV6-1,TRBJ2-7,CASLGGTKTYEQYF
TRBV3-1,TRBJ1-2,CASSQDPTPGNGGYTF
TRBV5-6,TRBJ2-1,CASSVPGSRQFF
TRBV3-1,TRBJ1-2,CASSQQGGFNYGYTF
TRBV5-1,TRBJ2-5,CASRPRQADQETQYF
TRBV7-9,TRBJ2-5,CASSTQDFQETQYF
TRBV20-1,TRBJ2-5,CSAQGPGGETQYF
TRBV4-1,TRBJ2-5,CASSQVASGGALQETQYF
TRBV20-1,TRBJ2-7,CHPPPRVDRYEQYF
TRBV24-1,TRBJ2-7,CATSESSGSSEQYF
TRBV7-2,TRBJ2-6,CASSDHGANVLTF
TRBV29-1,TRBJ2-1,CSAGLLATRSYNEQFF
TRBV7-6,TRBJ2-3,CASSLGLGDTDTQYF
TRBV7-2,TRBJ2-3,CASRWNADTQYF
TRBV7-8,TRBJ1-5,CASSLFNQPQHF
TRBV7-8,TRBJ2-1,CASSLLAYYNEQFF
TRBV5-1,TRBJ2-1,CASSLVKGASYNEQFF
TRBV20-1,TRBJ2-5,CSAGGASGGVLETQYF